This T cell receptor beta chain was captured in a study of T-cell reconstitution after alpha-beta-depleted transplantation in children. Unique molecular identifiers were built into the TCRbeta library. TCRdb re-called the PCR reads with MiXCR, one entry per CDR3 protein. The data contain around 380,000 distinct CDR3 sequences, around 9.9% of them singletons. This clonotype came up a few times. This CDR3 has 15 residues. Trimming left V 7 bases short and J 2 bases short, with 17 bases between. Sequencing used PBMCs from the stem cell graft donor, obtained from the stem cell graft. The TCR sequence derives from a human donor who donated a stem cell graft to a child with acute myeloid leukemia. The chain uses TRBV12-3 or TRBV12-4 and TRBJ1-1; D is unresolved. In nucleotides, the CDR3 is TGTGCCAGCACCAAAGAGGACCGGGGAAACACTGAAGCTTTCTTT. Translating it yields CASTKEDRGNTEAFF.